Shown below are 2 T cell receptor beta chains from a single sample sequenced in a study of T cell changes during pregnancy in multiple sclerosis. The table came from immunoSEQ multiplex PCR; TCRdb's copy has only in-frame clones and leaves some out. The table includes roughly 110,000 clones, 80% to 95% detected once. Sequencing was performed on peripheral blood, taken in the third trimester of pregnancy. Every receptor here comes from a female donor in good health, enrolled as a control in a pregnancy study.

The CDR3 DNA reads TGTGCCAGCAGCGTCCAGCGGACAGTGAACACCGGGGAGCTGTTTTTT. Translating gives CASSVQRTVNTGELFF. The V and J genes are TRBV7-9 and TRBJ2-2, with D possibly TRBD1 on 6 matching bases. CDR1 is SEHNR and CDR2 is FQNEAQ in the germline V gene (reference sequence). This CDR3 has 16 residues. With 5 bases removed from V and 1 base from J, the gap between germline ends came to 14 bases. The full variable domain, rest sourced from reference TRBV7-9 and TRBJ2-2, is DTGVSQNPRHKITKRGQNVTFRCDPISEHNRLYWYRQTLGQGPEFLTYFQNEAQLEKSRLLSDRFSAERPKGSFSTLEIQRTEQGDSAMYLCASSVQRTVNTGELFFGEGSRLTVL.

The chain has TRBV5-1 and TRBJ2-7; 9 bases agree with TRBD1. This CDR3 has 14 residues. J lost 3 bases, V lost 1 base, and 2 bases had no gene match. Germline CDR1 reads SGHRS; CDR2 reads YFSETQ. The CDR3 loop reads CASSLKTGGYEQYF. DNA for the CDR3: TGCGCCAGCAGCTTGAAGACAGGGGGCTACGAGCAGTACTTC.